This T cell receptor beta chain is drawn from a study of graft-versus-host responses after intestinal transplantation. The overall study: Isolated intestinal, liver-intestinal, or multivisceral transplants were what recipients had. Anti-thymocyte globulin induction was given to all recipients, followed by tacrolimus and steroids for around 3 years.

The method was immunoSEQ multiplex PCR; TCRdb's version includes in-frame clones alone and lacks a portion of them. The sample shows around 97,000 clones, around 91% of them seen only once. Details on this clone: Its antigen is not identified.

The CDR3 runs 15 residues. Between the trimmed V and J ends, which lost 4 bases and 1 base, there was a span of 14 bases. CDR1 and CDR2 (germline): SGHNT, YYREEE (reference sequence). Findings and caveats of the study: Recipient marrow harbored GvH clones, some of which surfaced first in ileum or blood.

The source material was unstimulated CD4+ T cells sorted from spleen or lymph node cells, sampled before transplant. The receptor was isolated from a human donor who was the organ donor for an intestinal transplant. This chain joins TRBV5-4 and TRBJ1-1; D is ambiguous. In DNA, the CDR3 is TGTGCCAGCAGCCCACGGAGGGATGCGAACACTGAAGCTTTCTTT. Protein product: CASSPRRDANTEAFF.